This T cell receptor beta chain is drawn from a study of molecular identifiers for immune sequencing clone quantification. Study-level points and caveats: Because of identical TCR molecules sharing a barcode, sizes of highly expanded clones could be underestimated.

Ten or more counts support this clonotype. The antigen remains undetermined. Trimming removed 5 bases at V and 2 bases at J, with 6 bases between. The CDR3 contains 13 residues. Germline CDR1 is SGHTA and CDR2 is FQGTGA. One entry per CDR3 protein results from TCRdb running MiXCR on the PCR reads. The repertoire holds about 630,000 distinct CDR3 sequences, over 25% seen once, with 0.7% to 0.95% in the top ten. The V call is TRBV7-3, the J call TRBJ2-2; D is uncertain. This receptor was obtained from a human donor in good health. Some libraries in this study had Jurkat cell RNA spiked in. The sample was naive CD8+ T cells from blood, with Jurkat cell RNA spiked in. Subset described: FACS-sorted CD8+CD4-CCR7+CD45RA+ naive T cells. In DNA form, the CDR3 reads TGTGCCAGCAGCGCAGGAAACACCGGGGAGCTGTTTTTT. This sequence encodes CASSAGNTGELFF.